A selection of T cell receptor beta chains follows, all from one sample in a study of breast tumors, draining lymph nodes, adjacent tissues. From the multiplex PCR reads, TCRdb called clonotypes with MiXCR, one entry per CDR3 protein. The table records some 230,000 distinct CDR3 sequences, less than 45% of them present only once. Sequencing was performed on axillary lymph node tissue. These receptors all come from a female donor with breast cancer. Some clones in this sample may be carry-over from other donors' samples. Both conserved end residues are part of each CDR3. Expanded clones are given a class, and other clones once, few, many or no size at all.

abundance	j_gene	v_gene	CDR3aa
few	TRBJ2-7	TRBV6-5	CASRRLAAAVFEQYF
many	TRBJ1-5	TRBV12-3/TRBV12-4	CASSFYSIYSNQPQHF
many	TRBJ2-5	TRBV4-2	CASSLLAGRETQYF
many	TRBJ2-5	TRBV20-1	CSAGGNGLARIQETQYF
many	TRBJ2-7	TRBV7-3	CASSNLPGQPEQYF
many	TRBJ1-4	TRBV14	CASSQEASRGEKLFF
.	TRBJ2-5	TRBV7-9	CASSSRGGRETQYF
.	TRBJ2-7	TRBV4-2	CASSTRLDADSYEQYF
few	TRBJ2-1	TRBV11-2	CASSLGGLGDNEQFF
.	TRBJ1-4	TRBV2	CASSEESGGQGNEKLFF
.	TRBJ2-3	TRBV9	CASSVGGGDTDTQYF
many	TRBJ2-3	TRBV20-1	CSAYTGTATTDTQYF
.	TRBJ2-1	TRBV20-1	CSALRPLASEQFF
few	TRBJ1-5	TRBV6-5	CASSYSGLGGNQPQHF
many	TRBJ2-2	TRBV7-9	CASSGPRGAHTGELFF
.	TRBJ2-2	TRBV7-9	CASSSLDRPRSGELFF
many	TRBJ2-3	TRBV9	CASSAPAGGRTDTQYF
.	TRBJ1-1	TRBV2	CASSLTGEVTEAFF
many	TRBJ1-2	TRBV20-1	CSAAGLGLNYGYTF
many	TRBJ2-3	TRBV2	CASSRGTSGTTDTQYF
many	TRBJ1-3	TRBV14	CASSPWALPGNTIYF
.	TRBJ1-2	TRBV6-5	CASRHPGRGYGYTF
few	TRBJ2-7	TRBV28	CASSVERPYEQYF
.	TRBJ2-1	TRBV7-9	CASSLGLAGCNEQFF
many	TRBJ2-7	TRBV5-8	CASSFRRTQGNYEQYF
many	TRBJ2-1	TRBV20-1	CSARDPVGTAYFF
few	TRBJ1-1	TRBV10-1	CASSESKRGTEAFF
many	TRBJ2-7	TRBV11-2	CASSVTAGTYEQYF
few	TRBJ1-2	TRBV28	CASSSPGQGAQGYTF
.	TRBJ2-5	TRBV24-1	CATSGVAGVVETQYF
.	TRBJ2-5	TRBV20-1	CSSGTGQETQYF
.	TRBJ2-2	TRBV12-3/TRBV12-4	CASSRSGRAGELFF
.	TRBJ2-3	TRBV12-5	CAGSFPPLSGAADTQYF
.	TRBJ1-5	TRBV4-1	CASSLARPQPPRLPQHF
.	TRBJ1-3	TRBV5-1	CASAEGGSYGYTIYF
many	TRBJ1-3	TRBV5-1	CASSLVSGISGNTIYF
.	TRBJ2-6	TRBV2	CASSAGGSGANVLTF
.	TRBJ2-5	TRBV7-9	CASSLDWGRFETQYF
many	TRBJ2-3	TRBV20-1	CSARVPAGGAGGPTRTDTQYF
.	TRBJ2-5	TRBV9	CASSVIAGGQETQYF
many	TRBJ1-4	TRBV10-3	CAISGGQGNEKLFF
many	TRBJ2-7	TRBV10-3	CAISESQVLRAYEQYF
.	TRBJ2-5	TRBV5-1	CASSLGAGVGETQYF
.	TRBJ1-1	TRBV11-3	CASSFEVNTEAFF